The clone carrying this TCR beta chain was counted many times. Its specificity is unknown. Study findings and constraints: Whole repertoires were not studied in the larger cohort, only one V-J beta rearrangement. Tumor memory CD4+ T cell TCR gene usage clustered with blood and lymph node memory CD4+ cells and lymph node naive CD4+ cells. Tumor-infiltrating Treg TCR alpha and beta sequences overlapped most with tumor naive CD4+ T cells, then blood naive.

Treg sorting used a CD4+CD25+CD127-/low gate. CDR3 size: 13 residues. Germline CDR1 KGHSH, CDR2 LQKENI. The V end was cut by 5 bases, the J end by 5 bases, with 13 bases between. After constant-region reverse-primer amplification, full-length variable regions underwent semi-nested PCR with Nested Universal Primer A. Via MiXCR, TCRdb re-called the 5' RACE reads, giving one row per CDR3 protein. Of around 10,000 distinct CDR3 sequences in the sample, over 15% were seen once. The chain recombines TRBV18 with TRBJ2-7; tentatively, D is TRBD1 (6 bases). Source material: Tregs sorted from a lymph node. This receptor was identified in a female donor with breast cancer. CDR3 coding DNA: TGTGCCAGCTCAAAAGGACAGTCGAACGAGCAGTACTTC. Protein sequence: CASSKGQSNEQYF.